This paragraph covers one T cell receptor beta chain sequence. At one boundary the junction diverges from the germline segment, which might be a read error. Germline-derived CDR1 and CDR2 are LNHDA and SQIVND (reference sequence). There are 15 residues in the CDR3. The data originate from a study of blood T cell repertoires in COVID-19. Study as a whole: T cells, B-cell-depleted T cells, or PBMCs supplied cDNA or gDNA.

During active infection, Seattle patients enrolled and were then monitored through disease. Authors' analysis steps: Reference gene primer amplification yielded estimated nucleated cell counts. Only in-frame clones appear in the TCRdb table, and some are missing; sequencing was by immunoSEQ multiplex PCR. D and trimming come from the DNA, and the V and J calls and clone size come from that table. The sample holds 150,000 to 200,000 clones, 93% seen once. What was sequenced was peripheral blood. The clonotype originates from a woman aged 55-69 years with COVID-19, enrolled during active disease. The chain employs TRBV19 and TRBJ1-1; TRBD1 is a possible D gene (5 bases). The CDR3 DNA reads TGCGCCGCAGTTTCAGGGCAGACCAGATTCACTGAAGCTTTCTTT. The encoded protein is CAAVSGQTRFTEAFF.